The 2 T cell receptor beta chains below all came from one sample that was sequenced in a study of cytomegalovirus exposure and HLA in healthy donors. The PCR had 60 Vbeta and 13 Jbeta primers. The protocol was immunoSEQ multiplex PCR, while the TCRdb copy is restricted to in-frame clones and leaves out a portion. The repertoire has some 120,000 clones, 55% to 75% of them found once; the top ten carry around 1.6%. Sequencing was performed on PBMCs. These receptors were obtained from a young man in good health and CMV-seropositive.

This CDR3 is CASSPNPGQALYGYTF. Written as DNA, the CDR3 is TGTGCCAGCAGCCCCAATCCGGGACAGGCCCTATATGGCTACACCTTC. The rearrangement uses TRBV13 and TRBJ1-2; 8 bases agree with TRBD1. V lost 5 bases, J lost 5 bases, and 13 bases stayed unmatched. Germline CDR1 reads PRHDT; CDR2 reads FYEKMQ (reference sequence). CDR3 length: 16 residues.

The V and J genes are TRBV6-1 and TRBJ2-3; D gene ambiguous. Germline V lookup: CDR1 MNHNS, CDR2 SASEGT. The CDR3 sequence is 14 residues long. The V end lost 6 bases, the J end lost 2 bases, and 12 bases lay between the germline ends. CDR3 sequence reads: CASRESSYTDTQYF. CDR3 DNA: TGTGCCAGCAGGGAGTCTTCCTACACAGATACGCAGTATTTT.